These T cell receptor beta chains were read from a single sample in a study of blood T cell repertoires in COVID-19. Clones were sequenced by immunoSEQ multiplex PCR, and TCRdb holds only the in-frame ones, with some missing. The sample consists of about 220,000 clones, 70% to 90% of them appearing once. Source material: peripheral blood. The receptors originated from a man between 50 and 59 years old who had recovered from COVID-19. CDR3s include the opening cysteine and the closing phenylalanine or tryptophan. A D gene is named only where the DNA matches it firmly. Size is omitted from some rows. Given values are once, few, many or a class for expanded clones.

TGTGCCATCAGTTACAGGGGTTTCCGGGAGACCCAGTACTTC,CAISYRGFRETQYF,.,TRBV10-3,TRBJ2-5,TRBD1
TGTGCCAGCTCACCACTACAGGGGGCGTCTGGAAACACCATATATTTT,CASSPLQGASGNTIYF,.,TRBV18,TRBJ1-3,TRBD1
TGTGCCAGTAGTCCGAGACTAGCGGGCACAGATACGCAGTATTTT,CASSPRLAGTDTQYF,once,TRBV19,TRBJ2-3,TRBD2
TGTGCCAGCAGCCCCGACAGGGGGCCTTACAATGAGCAGTTCTTC,CASSPDRGPYNEQFF,once,TRBV6-5,TRBJ2-1,TRBD1
TGTGCCAGCAGCCACTCAAAGAACTTAGCGGGAGTTCTTAATGAGCAGTTCTTC,CASSHSKNLAGVLNEQFF,.,TRBV3-1/TRBV3-2,TRBJ2-1,TRBD2
TGTGCCAGCTCACCGCCTAGCCAAGAGACCCAGTACTTC,CASSPPSQETQYF,.,TRBV18,TRBJ2-5,.
TGTGCCAGCACCTCAGATGTAAACTACGAGCAGTACTTC,CASTSDVNYEQYF,.,TRBV6-5,TRBJ2-7,.
TGTGCCAGCAGCTATCCTAATCAGCCCCAGCATTTT,CASSYPNQPQHF,.,TRBV5-5,TRBJ1-5,.
TGCAGCGTTGATCAGGGGGAGACCCAGTACTTC,CSVDQGETQYF,.,TRBV29-1,TRBJ2-5,.
TGCAGTCCCCTGGAGTCTGGCTACACCTTC,CSPLESGYTF,few,TRBV20-1,TRBJ1-2,.
TGTGCCAGCAGCCTTCAAGGAGGGGCTGGAAACACCATATATTTT,CASSLQGGAGNTIYF,.,TRBV3-1/TRBV3-2,TRBJ1-3,.
TGTGCCAGCTCACCGGCCGGGACAGGGGCTGTTGCCGGGGAGCTGTTTTTT,CASSPAGTGAVAGELFF,once,TRBV18,TRBJ2-2,TRBD1
TGTGCCAGCAGCCGGGACAAGCTTTATAATTCACCCCTCCACTTT,CASSRDKLYNSPLHF,.,TRBV7-2,TRBJ1-6,.
TGTGCCAGCAGCTCGACCGCGGATACCTACGAGCAGTACTTC,CASSSTADTYEQYF,.,TRBV7-2,TRBJ2-7,.
TGTGCCAGCAGTCTCGGGACTAGCGTGACAGATACGCAGTATTTT,CASSLGTSVTDTQYF,.,TRBV2,TRBJ2-3,TRBD2
TGTGCCAGCAGCACCGGGGTAAACACCGGGGAGCTGTTTTTT,CASSTGVNTGELFF,.,TRBV7-9,TRBJ2-2,.
TGTGCCAGCAGCCAAGATCGGGACAGGATTAACACTGAAGCTTTCTTT,CASSQDRDRINTEAFF,.,TRBV4-2,TRBJ1-1,TRBD1
TGTGCCAGCAGCTTTCTCGAGACCCAGTACTTC,CASSFLETQYF,.,TRBV7-9,TRBJ2-5,.
TGTGCCAGCTTGCCAGGGACACAAGAGACCCAGTACTTC,CASLPGTQETQYF,few,TRBV28,TRBJ2-5,.
TGTGCCAGCAGCCCGGGACAGGTGGGAAACACCATATATTTT,CASSPGQVGNTIYF,.,TRBV7-9,TRBJ1-3,TRBD1
TGCAGCGTTGAATGGGCCGTTCCGGGACTAGCTACTTACGAGCAGTACTTC,CSVEWAVPGLATYEQYF,.,TRBV29-1,TRBJ2-7,TRBD2
TGCAGCGTCGAAGCGGGAGTTCACAATGAGCAGTTCTTC,CSVEAGVHNEQFF,.,TRBV29-1,TRBJ2-1,TRBD2
TGTGCCAGCAGCAAAGGGACTAGCGGGAGTGGTGAGCAGTTCTTC,CASSKGTSGSGEQFF,.,TRBV11-3,TRBJ2-1,TRBD2
TGTGCCAGCAGTCAGGGGGTACTAGCGGTCGATACGCAGTATTTT,CASSQGVLAVDTQYF,.,TRBV11-3,TRBJ2-3,.
TGTGCCAGCAGCCCCGTCACCGGGGAGCTGTTTTTT,CASSPVTGELFF,.,TRBV13,TRBJ2-2,.
TGCAGCGTTGAAGATCGGGACTATCAACCGTACAATGAGCAGTTCTTC,CSVEDRDYQPYNEQFF,.,TRBV29-1,TRBJ2-1,TRBD2
TGTGCCAGCAGTGGGACAGGGACACCCTCTGGGGCCAACGTCCTGACTTTC,CASSGTGTPSGANVLTF,.,TRBV6-1,TRBJ2-6,TRBD1
TGTGCCAGCAGTGAAGAGGCTAGCGGGAGGGGGTATTTT,CASSEEASGRGYF,.,TRBV2,TRBJ2-3,TRBD2
TGTGCCAGCAGTTTGGCTCGGGGAACCTACGAGCAGTACTTC,CASSLARGTYEQYF,.,TRBV27,TRBJ2-7,.
TGTGCCAGCAGCGCGACAGGGGCATATCAGCCCCAGCATTTT,CASSATGAYQPQHF,.,TRBV9,TRBJ1-5,TRBD1
TGTGCCAGCAGCCCTAGGGCTAGCGGGAGGAGCTCCTACAATGAGCAGTTCTTC,CASSPRASGRSSYNEQFF,.,TRBV7-8,TRBJ2-1,TRBD2
TGCGCCAGCAGCTTGGACAGGGGAAAGTACAATGAGCAGTTCTTC,CASSLDRGKYNEQFF,.,TRBV5-1,TRBJ2-1,TRBD1
TGTGCCAGCAGCTTGTGGGACTACGGGCAGTACTTC,CASSLWDYGQYF,.,TRBV5-6,TRBJ2-7,TRBD2
TGTGCCAGCAGTTTACCGAGCGGGAGTTACGAGCAGTACTTC,CASSLPSGSYEQYF,.,TRBV28,TRBJ2-7,TRBD2
TGTGCCACCAGCAGAGATACTAGCGGGTTACAAGAGACCCAGTACTTC,CATSRDTSGLQETQYF,.,TRBV15,TRBJ2-5,TRBD2
TGTGCCAGCAGCCAGCGAACTAGCGGGAGAACCGGGGAGCTGTTTTTT,CASSQRTSGRTGELFF,.,TRBV7-6,TRBJ2-2,TRBD2
TGTGCCAGCAGCCCGACTAGCGGGAGGACCGGCGAGCAGTACTTC,CASSPTSGRTGEQYF,.,TRBV14,TRBJ2-7,TRBD2
TGTGCCAGCAGCCAAGACGCTAGCGGCACAGATACGCAGTATTTT,CASSQDASGTDTQYF,.,TRBV3-1/TRBV3-2,TRBJ2-3,.
TGTGCCACCAGCAGCGGGCTAAACAATGAGCAGTTCTTC,CATSSGLNNEQFF,.,TRBV24-1,TRBJ2-1,.
TGTGCCAGCACCGCTAGCGGGGCCTCCTACAATGAGCAGTTCTTC,CASTASGASYNEQFF,.,TRBV7-2,TRBJ2-1,TRBD2
TGTGCCAGCAGCCTCCGACAGGGGGCAAAACTGTTTTTT,CASSLRQGAKLFF,.,TRBV7-9,TRBJ1-4,TRBD1
TGTGCCAGCAGTGCGGGAGGTTTCTACAATGAGCAGTTCTTC,CASSAGGFYNEQFF,.,TRBV28,TRBJ2-1,TRBD2
TGTGCCAGTGACAGTTTAGCGAACACCGGGGAGCTGTTTTTT,CASDSLANTGELFF,.,TRBV18,TRBJ2-2,.
TGTGCCAGCAGCCATACTAGCGGCGCTAACAATGAGCAGTTCTTC,CASSHTSGANNEQFF,.,TRBV11-2,TRBJ2-1,TRBD2